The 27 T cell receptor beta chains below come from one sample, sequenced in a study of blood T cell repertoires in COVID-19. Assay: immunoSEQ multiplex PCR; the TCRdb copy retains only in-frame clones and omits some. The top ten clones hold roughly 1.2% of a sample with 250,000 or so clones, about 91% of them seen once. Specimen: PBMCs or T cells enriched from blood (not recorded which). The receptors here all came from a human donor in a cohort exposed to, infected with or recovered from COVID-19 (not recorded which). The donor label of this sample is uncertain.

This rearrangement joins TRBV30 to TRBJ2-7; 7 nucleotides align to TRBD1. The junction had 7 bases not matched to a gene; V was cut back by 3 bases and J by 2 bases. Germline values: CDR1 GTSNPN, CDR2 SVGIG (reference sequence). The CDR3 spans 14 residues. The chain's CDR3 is CAWSSGQKPYEQYF. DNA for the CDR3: TGTGCCTGGAGCTCGGGACAGAAACCCTACGAGCAGTACTTC.

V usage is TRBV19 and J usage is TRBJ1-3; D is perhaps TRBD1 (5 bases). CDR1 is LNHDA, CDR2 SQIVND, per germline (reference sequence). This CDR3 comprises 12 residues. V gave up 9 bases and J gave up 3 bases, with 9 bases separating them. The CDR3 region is CASTTDGNTIYF. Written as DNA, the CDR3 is TGTGCCAGCACGACAGATGGAAACACCATATATTTT.

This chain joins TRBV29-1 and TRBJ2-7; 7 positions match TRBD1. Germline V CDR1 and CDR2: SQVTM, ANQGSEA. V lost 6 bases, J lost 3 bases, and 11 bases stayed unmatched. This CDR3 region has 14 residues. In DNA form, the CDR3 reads TGCAGCGTAAGACAGGGCGAGGTTATCTACGAGCAGTACTTC. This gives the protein CSVRQGEVIYEQYF.

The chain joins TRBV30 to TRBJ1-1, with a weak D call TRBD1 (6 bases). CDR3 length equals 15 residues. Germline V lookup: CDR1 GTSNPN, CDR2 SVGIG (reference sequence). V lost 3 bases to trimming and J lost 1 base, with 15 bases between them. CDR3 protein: CAWSSRPGQNTEAFF. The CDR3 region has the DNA TGTGCCTGGAGCTCCCGACCGGGACAGAACACTGAAGCTTTCTTT.

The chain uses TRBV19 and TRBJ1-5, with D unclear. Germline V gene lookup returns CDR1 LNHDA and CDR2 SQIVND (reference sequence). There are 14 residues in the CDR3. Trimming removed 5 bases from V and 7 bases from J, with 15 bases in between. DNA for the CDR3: TGTGCCAGTAGTCGGGCCGCTACGGGGCAGCCCCAGCATTTT. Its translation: CASSRAATGQPQHF.

The CDR3 DNA sequence: TGTGCCAGCAGCGTGACAGGGGGCAATGAAAAACTGTTTTTT. This translates into CASSVTGGNEKLFF. The chain employs TRBV11-3 and TRBJ1-4; 10 positions match TRBD1. Germline loops: CDR1 SGHNT, CDR2 YENEEA. The CDR3 totals 14 residues. With V trimmed by 5 bases and J by 5 bases, 2 bases remained unmatched.

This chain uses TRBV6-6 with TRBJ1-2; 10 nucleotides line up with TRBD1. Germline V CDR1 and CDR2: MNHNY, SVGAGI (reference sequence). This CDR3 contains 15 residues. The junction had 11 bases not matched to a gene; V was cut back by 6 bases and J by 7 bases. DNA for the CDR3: TGTGCCAGCAGGGGACAGGGGCCTATTTTAGGTGGCTACACCTTC. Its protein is CASRGQGPILGGYTF.

CDR3 region: CASSQSGLYSSTDTQYF. The CDR3 nucleotides are TGCGCCAGCAGTCAATCGGGGCTATATTCCAGCACAGATACGCAGTATTTT. This chain joins TRBV23-1 and TRBJ2-3, with D perhaps matching TRBD1 (5 bases). TRBV23-1 is an open reading frame, and its role is uncertain. The CDR3 runs to 17 residues. Trimming left V 0 bases short and J 0 bases short, with 13 bases between.

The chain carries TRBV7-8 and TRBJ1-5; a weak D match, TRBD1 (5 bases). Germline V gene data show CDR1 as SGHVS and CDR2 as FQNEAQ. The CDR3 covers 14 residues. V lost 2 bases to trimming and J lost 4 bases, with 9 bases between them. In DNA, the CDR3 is TGTGCCAGCAGCTTAAGACAGTTGAATCAGCCCCAGCATTTT. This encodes CASSLRQLNQPQHF.

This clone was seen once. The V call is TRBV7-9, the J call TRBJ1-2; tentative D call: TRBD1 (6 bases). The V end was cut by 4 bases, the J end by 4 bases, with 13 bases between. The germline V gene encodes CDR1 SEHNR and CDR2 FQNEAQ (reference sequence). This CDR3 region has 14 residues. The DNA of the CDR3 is TGTGCCAGCAGCTACGAAACAGGGACCTATGGCTACACCTTC. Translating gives CASSYETGTYGYTF.

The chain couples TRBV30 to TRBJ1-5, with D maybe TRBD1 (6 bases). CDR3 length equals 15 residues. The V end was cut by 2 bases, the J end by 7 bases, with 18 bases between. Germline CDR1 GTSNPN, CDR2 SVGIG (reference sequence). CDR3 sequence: CAWSLRGGGRQPQHF. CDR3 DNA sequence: TGTGCCTGGAGTCTACGGGGAGGGGGGCGGCAGCCCCAGCATTTT.

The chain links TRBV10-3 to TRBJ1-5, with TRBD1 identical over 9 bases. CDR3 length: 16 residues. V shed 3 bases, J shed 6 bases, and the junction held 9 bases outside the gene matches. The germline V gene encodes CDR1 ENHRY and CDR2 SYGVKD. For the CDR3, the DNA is TGTGCCATCAGTGAAGGGACAGGGAGAACGGGTCAGCCCCAGCATTTT. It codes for CAISEGTGRTGQPQHF.

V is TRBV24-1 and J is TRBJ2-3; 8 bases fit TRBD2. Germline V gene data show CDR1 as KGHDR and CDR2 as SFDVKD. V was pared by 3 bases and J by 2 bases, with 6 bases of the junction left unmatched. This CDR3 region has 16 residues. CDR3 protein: CATSDPTSGPTDTQYF. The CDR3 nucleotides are TGTGCCACCAGTGATCCCACTAGCGGACCCACAGATACGCAGTATTTT.

CDR3 sequence (DNA): TGCGCCAGCAGCTTGGAGAGGGGGCCAACTAATGAAAAACTGTTTTTT. Encoded protein: CASSLERGPTNEKLFF. This chain connects TRBV5-1 to TRBJ1-4; 7 bases agree with TRBD1. CDR1 and CDR2 (germline): SGHRS, YFSETQ. The CDR3 has 16 residues. The V gene end was trimmed by 0 bases and the J gene end by 0 bases; junction bases not matched to a gene: 2.

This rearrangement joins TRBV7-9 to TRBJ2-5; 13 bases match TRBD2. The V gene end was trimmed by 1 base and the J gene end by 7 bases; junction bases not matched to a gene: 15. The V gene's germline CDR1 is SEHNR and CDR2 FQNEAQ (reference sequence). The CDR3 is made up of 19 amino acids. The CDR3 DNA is TGTGCCAGCAGCTTAGAGAGGACTAGCGGGGGTCCACTCTCAGGGACCCAGTACTTC. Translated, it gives CASSLERTSGGPLSGTQYF. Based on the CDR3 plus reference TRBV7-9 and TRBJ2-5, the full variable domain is DTGVSQNPRHKITKRGQNVTFRCDPISEHNRLYWYRQTLGQGPEFLTYFQNEAQLEKSRLLSDRFSAERPKGSFSTLEIQRTEQGDSAMYLCASSLERTSGGPLSGTQYFGPGTRLLVL.

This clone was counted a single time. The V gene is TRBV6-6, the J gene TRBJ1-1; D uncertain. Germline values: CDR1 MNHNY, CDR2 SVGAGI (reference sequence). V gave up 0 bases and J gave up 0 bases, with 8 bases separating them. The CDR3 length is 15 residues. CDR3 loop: CASSYSRQVNTEAFF. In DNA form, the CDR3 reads TGTGCCAGCAGTTACTCGAGACAAGTGAACACTGAAGCTTTCTTT.

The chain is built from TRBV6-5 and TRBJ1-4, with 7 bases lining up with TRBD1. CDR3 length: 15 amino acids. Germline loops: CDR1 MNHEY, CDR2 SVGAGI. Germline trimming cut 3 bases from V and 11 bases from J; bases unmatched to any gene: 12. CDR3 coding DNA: TGTGCCAGCAGTTATGAGGTGACAGGGAGAGGGAAACTGTTTTTT. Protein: CASSYEVTGRGKLFF.

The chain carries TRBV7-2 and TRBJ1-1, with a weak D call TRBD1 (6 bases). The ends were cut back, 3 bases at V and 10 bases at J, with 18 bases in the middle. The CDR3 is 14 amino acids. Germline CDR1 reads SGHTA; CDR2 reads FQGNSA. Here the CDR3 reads CASSFHTGSIGAFF. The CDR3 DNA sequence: TGTGCCAGCAGCTTTCATACAGGGTCAATTGGAGCTTTCTTT.

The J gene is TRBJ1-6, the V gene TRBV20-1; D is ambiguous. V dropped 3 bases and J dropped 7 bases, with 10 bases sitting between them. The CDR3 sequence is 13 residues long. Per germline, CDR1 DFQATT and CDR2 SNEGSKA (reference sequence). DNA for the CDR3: TGCAGTGCTAGTCTGGCAAAGAATTCACCCCTCCACTTT. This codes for CSASLAKNSPLHF.

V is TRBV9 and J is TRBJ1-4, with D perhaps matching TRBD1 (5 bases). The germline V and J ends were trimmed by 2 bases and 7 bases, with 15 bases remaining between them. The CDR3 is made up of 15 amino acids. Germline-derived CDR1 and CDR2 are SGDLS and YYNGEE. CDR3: CASSVRGGTAEKLFF. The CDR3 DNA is TGTGCCAGCAGCGTCCGGGGGGGGACGGCTGAAAAACTGTTTTTT.

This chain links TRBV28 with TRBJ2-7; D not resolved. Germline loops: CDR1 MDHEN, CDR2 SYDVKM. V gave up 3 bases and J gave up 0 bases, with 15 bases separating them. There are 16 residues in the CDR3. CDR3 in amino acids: CASSFIYSTDSYEQYF. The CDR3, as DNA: TGTGCCAGCAGTTTCATCTATTCCACTGACTCCTACGAGCAGTACTTC.

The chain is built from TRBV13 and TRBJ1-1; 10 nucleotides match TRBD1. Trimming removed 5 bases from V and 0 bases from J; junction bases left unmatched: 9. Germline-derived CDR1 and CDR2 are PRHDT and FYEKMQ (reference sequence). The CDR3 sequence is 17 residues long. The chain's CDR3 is CASSLRQGATMNTEAFF. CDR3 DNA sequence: TGTGCCAGCAGCCTTCGACAGGGGGCAACTATGAACACTGAAGCTTTCTTT.

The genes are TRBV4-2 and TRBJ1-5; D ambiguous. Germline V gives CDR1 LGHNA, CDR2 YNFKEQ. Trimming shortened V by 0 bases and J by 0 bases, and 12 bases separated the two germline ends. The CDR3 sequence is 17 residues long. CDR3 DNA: TGTGCCAGCAGCCAAGATCTCACAGACTATAGCAATCAGCCCCAGCATTTT. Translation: CASSQDLTDYSNQPQHF.

The CDR3 loop is CASSSQGARTEAFF. CDR3 nucleotide sequence: TGTGCCAGTAGCTCGCAGGGGGCTAGAACTGAAGCTTTCTTT. The gene calls are TRBV19 and TRBJ1-1; 8 bases are shared with TRBD1. The J segment lost 5 bases and the V segment lost 6 bases, leaving 8 bases of the junction unmatched. The CDR3 extends over 14 amino acids. Germline CDR1 reads LNHDA; CDR2 reads SQIVND (reference sequence).

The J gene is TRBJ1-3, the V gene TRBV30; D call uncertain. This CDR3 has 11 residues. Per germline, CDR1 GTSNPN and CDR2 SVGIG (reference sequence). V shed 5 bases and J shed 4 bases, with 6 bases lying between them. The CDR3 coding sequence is TGTGCCTGGGATCAAGGAAACACCATATATTTT. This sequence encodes CAWDQGNTIYF.

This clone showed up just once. The CDR3 region has the DNA TGTGCCAGCAGACCGGGACAGGGATATTACTATGGCTACACCTTC. Protein product: CASRPGQGYYYGYTF. The V gene is TRBV5-6, the J gene TRBJ1-2; 9 bases match TRBD1. CDR1 is SGHDT and CDR2 is YYEEEE in the germline V gene. This CDR3 contains 15 residues. J was trimmed by 3 bases and V by 5 bases; bases with no gene match: 8.

CDR3 amino acids: CASSLAGIPSNSPLHF. Written as DNA, the CDR3 is TGCGCCAGCAGCTTGGCGGGGATCCCGTCCAATTCACCCCTCCACTTT. V and J are TRBV5-1 and TRBJ1-6; D unclear. Trimming removed 0 bases from V and 7 bases from J, with 14 bases in between. The CDR3 loop spans 16 amino acids. Per germline, CDR1 SGHRS and CDR2 YFSETQ.